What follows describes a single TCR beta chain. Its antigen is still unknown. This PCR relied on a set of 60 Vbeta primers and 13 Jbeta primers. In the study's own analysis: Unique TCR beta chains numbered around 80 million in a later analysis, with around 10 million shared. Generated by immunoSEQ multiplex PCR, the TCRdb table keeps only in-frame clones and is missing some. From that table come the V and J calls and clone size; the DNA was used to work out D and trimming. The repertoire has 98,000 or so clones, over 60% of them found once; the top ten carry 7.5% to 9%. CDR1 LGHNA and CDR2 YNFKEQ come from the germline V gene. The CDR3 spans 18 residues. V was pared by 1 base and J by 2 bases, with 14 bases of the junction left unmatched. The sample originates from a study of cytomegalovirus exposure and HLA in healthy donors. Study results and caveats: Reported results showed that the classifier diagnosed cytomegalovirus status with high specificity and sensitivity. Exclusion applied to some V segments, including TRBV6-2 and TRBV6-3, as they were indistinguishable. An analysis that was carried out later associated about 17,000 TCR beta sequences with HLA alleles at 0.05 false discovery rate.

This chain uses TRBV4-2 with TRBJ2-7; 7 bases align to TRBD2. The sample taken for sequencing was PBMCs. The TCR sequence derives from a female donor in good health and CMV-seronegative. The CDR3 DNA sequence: TGTGCCAGCAGCCAAGCCCCCTCCGTCGGGGGGAGCACCTACGAGCAGTACTTC. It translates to CASSQAPSVGGSTYEQYF.